This T cell receptor (beta chain) was obtained from a study of cytomegalovirus exposure and HLA in healthy donors. The CDR3 sequence is 15 residues long. In germline, CDR1 is SGHRS, CDR2 YFSETQ. V lost 4 bases to trimming and J lost 6 bases, with 16 bases between them. General study results and limits: A cluster of highly shared sequence variants was likely a sequencing artifact. Both high specificity and high sensitivity reportedly marked the classifier's diagnosis of cytomegalovirus status. As confirmed in vitro, a few CMV-associated chains were specific for CMV antigens.

This clone was detected a few times. Its antigen is undetermined. The PCR was carried out with 60 Vbeta primers and 13 Jbeta primers. The data were produced by immunoSEQ multiplex PCR, yet TCRdb's version contains in-frame clones alone and is incomplete. This table holds nearly 110,000 clones, around 77% found once. Donors were ostensibly healthy at sampling, although undocumented immune exposures were probable. The sequenced material came from PBMCs. V gene TRBV5-1 combines with J gene TRBJ2-2, with D perhaps TRBD1 (6 bases). This receptor was identified in a male donor in good health and CMV-seronegative. CDR3: CASSQHHRAPGELFF. The CDR3, as DNA: TGCGCCAGCAGCCAACACCACAGGGCTCCCGGGGAGCTGTTTTTT.